Below, one T cell receptor beta chain is given with its context. The antigen is undetermined. This entry belongs to a study of cytomegalovirus exposure and HLA in healthy donors. Findings of the study overall: As a later analysis revealed, most CMV-associated TCR beta chains appeared HLA-restricted.

The PCR used 60 Vbeta and 13 Jbeta primers. The protocol was immunoSEQ multiplex PCR, while the TCRdb copy is restricted to in-frame clones and leaves out a portion. The table shows more than 100,000 clones, with over 60% occurring only once. The CDR3 length is 15 residues. The germline gives CDR1 SGHDT, CDR2 YYEEEE. With V trimmed by 4 bases and J by 4 bases, 2 bases remained unmatched. Sequencing used PBMCs. The J gene is TRBJ2-1, the V gene TRBV5-6; 13 bases fit TRBD2. The receptor comes from a woman in her 40s in good health and CMV-seropositive. In nucleotides, the CDR3 is TGTGCCAGCAGCCTACTAGCGGGGGGGTACAATGAGCAGTTCTTC. Protein product: CASSLLAGGYNEQFF. The full variable domain, in which reference TRBV5-6 and TRBJ2-1 provide the parts outside the CDR3, is DAGVTQSPTHLIKTRGQQVTLRCSPKSGHDTVSWYQQALGQGPQFIFQYYEEEERQRGNFPDRFSGHQFPNYSSELNVNALLLGDSALYLCASSLLAGGYNEQFFGPGTRLTVL.